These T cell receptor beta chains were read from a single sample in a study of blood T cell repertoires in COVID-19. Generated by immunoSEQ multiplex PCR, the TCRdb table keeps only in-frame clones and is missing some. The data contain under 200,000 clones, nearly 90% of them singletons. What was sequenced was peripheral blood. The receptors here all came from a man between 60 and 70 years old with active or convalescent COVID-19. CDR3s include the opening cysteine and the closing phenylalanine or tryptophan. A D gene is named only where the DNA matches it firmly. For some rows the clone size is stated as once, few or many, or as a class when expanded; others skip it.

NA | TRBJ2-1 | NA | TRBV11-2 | CASSFHYEQFF | TGTGCCAGCAGCTTCCATTATGAGCAGTTCTTC
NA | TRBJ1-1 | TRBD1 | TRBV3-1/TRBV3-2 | CASSQVQGDTEAFF | TGTGCCAGCAGCCAAGTACAGGGGGATACTGAAGCTTTCTTT
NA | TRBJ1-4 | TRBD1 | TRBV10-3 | CAISGGTGGNEKLFF | TGTGCCATCAGTGGTGGGACAGGGGGTAATGAAAAACTGTTTTTT
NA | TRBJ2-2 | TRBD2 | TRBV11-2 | CASSPLAGGFLNTGELFF | TGTGCCAGCAGCCCATTAGCGGGGGGGTTCTTAAACACCGGGGAGCTGTTTTTT
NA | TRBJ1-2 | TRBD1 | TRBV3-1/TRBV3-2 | CASSRQGDGGYTF | TGTGCCAGCAGCCGGCAGGGGGACGGCGGCTACACCTTC
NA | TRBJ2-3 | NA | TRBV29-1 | CSVPSGRADTQYF | TGCAGCGTTCCCAGCGGGCGTGCAGATACGCAGTATTTT
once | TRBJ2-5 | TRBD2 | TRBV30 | CAWGGTSGQETQYF | TGTGCCTGGGGAGGTACTAGCGGGCAAGAGACCCAGTACTTC
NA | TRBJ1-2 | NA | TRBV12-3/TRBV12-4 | CASSFVGSYGYTF | TGTGCCAGCAGTTTCGTAGGGAGCTATGGCTACACCTTC
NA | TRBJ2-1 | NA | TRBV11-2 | CASSLSSASYNEQFF | TGTGCCAGCAGCTTATCCAGCGCTTCCTACAATGAGCAGTTCTTC
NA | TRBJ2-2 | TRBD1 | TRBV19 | CASSARTGGHGELFF | TGTGCCAGTAGTGCCCGGACAGGGGGCCATGGAGAGCTGTTTTTT
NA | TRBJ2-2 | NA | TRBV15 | CATSWNSPNTGELFF | TGTGCCACCAGCTGGAACAGCCCGAACACCGGGGAGCTGTTTTTT
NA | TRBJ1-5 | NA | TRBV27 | CASSFGSGAFQPQHF | TGTGCCAGCAGTTTTGGTTCAGGGGCTTTTCAGCCCCAGCATTTT
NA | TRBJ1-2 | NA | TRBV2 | CASSSQIQGLGYTF | TGTGCCAGCAGTTCACAGATCCAGGGATTGGGCTACACCTTC
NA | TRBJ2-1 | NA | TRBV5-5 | CASSYGQSNEQFF | TGTGCCAGCAGCTATGGACAGAGCAATGAGCAGTTCTTC
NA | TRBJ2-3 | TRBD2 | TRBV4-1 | CASSQLTSGGTDTQYF | TGCGCCAGCAGCCAATTAACTAGCGGGGGCACAGATACGCAGTATTTT
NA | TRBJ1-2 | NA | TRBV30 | CAWARTANYGYTF | TGTGCCTGGGCAAGGACAGCTAACTATGGCTACACCTTC
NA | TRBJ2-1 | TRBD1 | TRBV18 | CASSPSAGGYNEQFF | TGTGCCAGCTCACCATCGGCAGGGGGATACAATGAGCAGTTCTTC
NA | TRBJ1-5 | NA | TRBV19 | CASSIKLGNQPQHF | TGTGCCAGTAGTATCAAGCTCGGCAATCAGCCCCAGCATTTT
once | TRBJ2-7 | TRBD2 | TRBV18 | CASSQTSGGSYEQYF | TGTGCCAGCTCACAGACTAGCGGGGGCTCCTACGAGCAGTACTTC
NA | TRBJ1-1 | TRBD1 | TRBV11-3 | CASSEGQEEAFF | TGTGCCAGCAGCGAGGGACAGGAGGAAGCTTTCTTT
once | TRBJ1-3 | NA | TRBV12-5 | CASGVGTLSGNTIYF | TGTGCTAGTGGGGTCGGGACTCTCTCTGGAAACACCATATATTTT
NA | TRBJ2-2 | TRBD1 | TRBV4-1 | CASSQVGRGSNTGELFF | TGCGCCAGCAGCCAAGTCGGCAGGGGGTCGAACACCGGGGAGCTGTTTTTT
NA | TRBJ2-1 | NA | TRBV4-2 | CASSPEDRSRSNEQFF | TGTGCCAGCAGCCCGGAGGACAGATCTCGTTCCAATGAGCAGTTCTTC
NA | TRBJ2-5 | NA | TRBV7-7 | CASSFTGTETQYF | TGTGCCAGCAGCTTCACAGGGACGGAGACCCAGTACTTC
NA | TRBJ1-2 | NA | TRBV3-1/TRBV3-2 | CASSQDLQGSHGYTF | TGTGCCAGCAGCCAAGATTTGCAGGGGAGCCATGGCTACACCTTC
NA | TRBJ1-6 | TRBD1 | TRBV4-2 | CASSQEYRGNSPLHF | TGTGCCAGCAGCCAAGAGTACAGGGGAAATTCACCCCTCCACTTT
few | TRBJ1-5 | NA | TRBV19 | CASRPLTGINQPQHF | TGTGCCTCCCGGCCTCTGACAGGCATAAATCAGCCCCAGCATTTT
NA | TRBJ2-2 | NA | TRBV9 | CASSPGPGELFF | TGTGCCAGCAGCCCAGGGCCGGGGGAGCTGTTTTTT
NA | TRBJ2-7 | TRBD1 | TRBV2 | CASSARTGGDEQYF | TGTGCCAGCAGTGCCCGGACAGGGGGCGACGAGCAGTACTTC
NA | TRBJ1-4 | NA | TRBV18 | CASSLQANNEKLFF | TGTGCCAGCTCACTACAGGCGAATAATGAAAAACTGTTTTTT
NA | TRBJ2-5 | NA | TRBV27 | CASSLGAMWTQYF | TGTGCCAGCAGTTTGGGGGCAATGTGGACCCAGTACTTC
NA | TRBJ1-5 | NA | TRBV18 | CASSQRGISNQPQHF | TGTGCCAGCTCACAAAGAGGGATTAGCAATCAGCCCCAGCATTTT
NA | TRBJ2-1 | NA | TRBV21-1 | CASTEIAGGKFF | TGTGCCAGCACCGAAATAGCGGGGGGGAAGTTCTTC
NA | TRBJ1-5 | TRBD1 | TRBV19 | CASSPGQGRNQPQHF | TGTGCCAGCTCTCCGGGACAGGGTCGCAATCAGCCCCAGCATTTT
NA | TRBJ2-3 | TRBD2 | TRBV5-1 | CASSSLAGARTDTQYF | TGCGCCAGCAGCTCCTTAGCGGGGGCCCGCACAGATACGCAGTATTTT
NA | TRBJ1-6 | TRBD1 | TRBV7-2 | CASSFRTGGNSPLHF | TGTGCCAGCAGCTTCAGGACAGGGGGTAATTCACCCCTCCACTTT
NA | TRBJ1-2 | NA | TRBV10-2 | CASKGTSGAQGYGYTF | TGCGCCAGCAAGGGAACCTCTGGGGCCCAAGGGTATGGCTACACCTTC